Sequencing of this T cell receptor (beta chain) was carried out in a study of blood T cell repertoires in COVID-19. Looking at the study overall: Sample material is recorded as cDNA or gDNA derived from T cells, B-cell-depleted T cells, or PBMCs.

CDR1 is MDHEN and CDR2 is SYDVKM in the germline V gene. The CDR3 consists of 15 residues. With V trimmed by 5 bases and J by 4 bases, 10 bases remained unmatched. Authors' data handling: Amplification with reference gene primers provided the estimates of nucleated cell counts. The method was immunoSEQ multiplex PCR; TCRdb's version includes in-frame clones alone and lacks a portion of them. V and J calls and clone size follow that table, whereas D and trimming were derived from the DNA. The sample consists of 110,000 to 150,000 clones, around 86% of them appearing once. The material sequenced was peripheral blood. The chain has TRBV28 and TRBJ1-2, with 7 bases lining up with TRBD1. This sequence was found in a human donor in a cohort sampled during active COVID-19. Here the CDR3 reads CASSPGAGGVYGYTF. The DNA of the CDR3 is TGTGCCAGCAGTCCAGGAGCAGGGGGAGTCTATGGCTACACCTTC.